The 13 T cell receptor beta chains below all came from one sample that was sequenced in a study of neurological immune-mediated disorders. TCRdb re-called the 5' RACE reads with MiXCR, one entry per CDR3 protein. The data show around 60,000 distinct CDR3 sequences, with 3% to 4% seen just once and 7.1% held by the top ten. The source material was PBMCs. These receptor sequences come from an older woman with multiple sclerosis.

In this sample, this clonotype turned up many times. The chain joins TRBV3-1 to TRBJ1-4; maybe TRBD1 (5 bases). The V and J ends lost 1 base and 6 bases respectively, with 12 bases between them. CDR1 and CDR2 (germline): LGHDT, YNNKEL (reference sequence). CDR3 length: 15 residues. The CDR3 loop is CASSQVGTSHEKLFF. DNA for the CDR3: TGTGCCAGCAGCCAAGTCGGGACTTCCCATGAAAAACTGTTTTTT.

The gene calls are TRBV18 and TRBJ1-1; TRBD1 matches at 7 bases. CDR3 length: 15 amino acids. Germline CDR1 is KGHSH and CDR2 is LQKENI. The ends lost 3 bases at V and 6 bases at J; junction bases unmatched: 10. Here the CDR3 reads CASSPKAGTAAEAFF. CDR3 DNA sequence: TGTGCCAGCTCACCTAAAGCCGGGACAGCAGCTGAAGCTTTCTTT.

This clonotype was observed many times. The chain is built from TRBV29-1 and TRBJ2-1; TRBD1 matches at 7 bases. The CDR3 sequence is 15 residues long. CDR1 is SQVTM, CDR2 ANQGSEA, per germline. V was pared by 6 bases and J by 2 bases, with 10 bases of the junction left unmatched. Here the CDR3 reads CSVDDRVGTYNEQFF. CDR3 coding DNA: TGCAGCGTCGATGACAGGGTCGGGACCTACAATGAGCAGTTCTTC.

This clonotype was seen at least ten times. The rearrangement links TRBV20-1 to TRBJ2-7; either TRBD1 or TRBD2 may fit D (6 bases each). From germline, CDR1 is DFQATT and CDR2 SNEGSKA (reference sequence). With 0 bases removed from V and 5 bases from J, the gap between germline ends came to 20 bases. CDR3 length: 16 residues. CDR3: CSARDPQKGGEDEQYF. CDR3 bases: TGCAGTGCTAGAGACCCCCAGAAGGGGGGCGAGGACGAGCAGTACTTC.

The sample holds many counts of this clonotype. The chain links TRBV6-1 to TRBJ2-7, with 8 bases matching TRBD2. CDR1 and CDR2 from the germline V gene are MNHNS and SASEGT. The CDR3 extends over 14 amino acids. With 6 bases clipped from V and 3 bases from J, the junction kept 7 bases outside the gene matches. CDR3 residues: CASRAPGGIYEQYF. The CDR3 DNA reads as TGTGCCAGCAGGGCCCCGGGAGGGATCTACGAGCAGTACTTC.

Many counts were recorded for this clonotype. The chain recombines TRBV14 with TRBJ2-1, with unresolved D. The CDR3 consists of 12 residues. The V end was cut by 3 bases, the J end by 2 bases, with 2 bases between. Germline V gene sequence: CDR1 SGHDN, CDR2 FVKESK. The DNA for the CDR3 is TGTGCCAGCAGCCAGACCTACAATGAGCAGTTCTTC. Amino acids: CASSQTYNEQFF.

This clonotype came up many times. V usage is TRBV5-1 and J usage is TRBJ1-2; TRBD1 matches 7 bases. The CDR3 totals 15 residues. Looked up from germline, CDR1 is SGHRS and CDR2 is YFSETQ. V shed 3 bases and J 0 bases; nucleotides not matched to a gene: 5. This CDR3 is CASSSGTAANYGYTF. The CDR3 DNA reads TGCGCCAGCAGCTCTGGGACAGCAGCTAACTATGGCTACACCTTC.

This clonotype was recorded at least ten times. The chain couples TRBV10-3 to TRBJ2-7, with D possibly matching TRBD1 (5 bases). Trimming pared 10 bases from V and 1 base from J, leaving 11 bases between. The germline V gene has CDR1 ENHRY and CDR2 SYGVKD. This CDR3 has 12 residues. For the CDR3, the DNA is TGTGCCACGCAGGACAAATCCTACGAGCAGTACTTC. Protein product: CATQDKSYEQYF.

This clonotype has more than one count but fewer than ten. The junction and the germline gene differ at one end; a read error may be behind it. The chain links TRBV6-5 to TRBJ1-6; 9 bases match TRBD1. Germline loops: CDR1 MNHEY, CDR2 SVGAGI. There are 13 residues in the CDR3. Here the CDR3 DNA reads TGTGCCAGCAGTTACACAGGGGGCGCAACCCTCAACTTT. It translates to CASSYTGGATLNF.

This clonotype was seen ten or more times. V gene TRBV27 combines with J gene TRBJ2-2, with a weak D call TRBD1 (6 bases). V was clipped by 2 bases and J by 3 bases, with 10 bases between them. There are 15 residues in the CDR3. Germline V gives CDR1 MNHEY, CDR2 SMNVEV (reference sequence). CDR3 DNA: TGTGCCAGCAGTTTACAGGACAGATACACCGGGGAGCTGTTTTTT. It encodes CASSLQDRYTGELFF.

This clonotype was detected ten times or more. The chain carries TRBV29-1 and TRBJ2-2; D might be TRBD2 (5 bases). The CDR3 is made up of 15 amino acids. Trimming removed 4 bases from V and 1 base from J, with 13 bases in between. The germline gives CDR1 SQVTM, CDR2 ANQGSEA. Here the CDR3 DNA reads TGCAGCGTTGGAGGGTTTTTTGGGAACACCGGGGAGCTGTTTTTT. Protein: CSVGGFFGNTGELFF.

Many counts were recorded for this clonotype. V and J are TRBV9 and TRBJ1-1; 7 nucleotides match TRBD1. The CDR3 covers 14 residues. V trimming: 2 bases; J trimming: 0 bases; junction bases outside the gene matches: 1. Germline V gene data show CDR1 as SGDLS and CDR2 as YYNGEE. The DNA for the CDR3 is TGTGCCAGCAGCGTGGGACAGCTGAACACTGAAGCTTTCTTT. Amino acids: CASSVGQLNTEAFF.

This clonotype was detected only a few times. V is TRBV20-1 and J is TRBJ2-7; 7 positions match TRBD1. From germline, CDR1 is DFQATT and CDR2 SNEGSKA (reference sequence). The CDR3 totals 13 residues. After removal of 6 bases from V and 3 bases from J, the junction contained 8 bases not matched to a gene. CDR3 loop: CSASIDRDYEQYF. CDR3 nucleotides: TGCAGTGCCAGCATCGACAGGGACTACGAGCAGTACTTC.